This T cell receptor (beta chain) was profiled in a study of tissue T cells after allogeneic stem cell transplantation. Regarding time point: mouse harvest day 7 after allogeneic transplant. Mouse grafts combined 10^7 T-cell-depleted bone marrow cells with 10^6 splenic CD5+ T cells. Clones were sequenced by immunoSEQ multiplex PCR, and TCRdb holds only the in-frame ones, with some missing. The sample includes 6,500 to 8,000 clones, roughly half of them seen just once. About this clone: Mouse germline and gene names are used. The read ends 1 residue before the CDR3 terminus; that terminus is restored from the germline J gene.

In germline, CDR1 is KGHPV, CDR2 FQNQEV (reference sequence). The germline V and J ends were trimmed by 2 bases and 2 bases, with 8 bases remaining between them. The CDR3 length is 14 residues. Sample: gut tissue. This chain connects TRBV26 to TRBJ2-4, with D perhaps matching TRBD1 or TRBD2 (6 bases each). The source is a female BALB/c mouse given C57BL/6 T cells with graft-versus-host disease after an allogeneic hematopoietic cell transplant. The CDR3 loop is CASSLTGAQNTLYF. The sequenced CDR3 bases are TGTGCCAGCAGTCTGACGGGGGCTCAAAACACCTTGTAC.